The sequence of this TCR beta chain was determined in a study of PD-L1 blockade in urothelial cancer. Sequencing used immunoSEQ multiplex PCR; TCRdb keeps in-frame clones, though not all of them. The repertoire holds roughly 38,000 clones, with roughly 82% as singletons. With 8 bases removed from V and 5 bases from J, the gap between germline ends came to 8 bases. This CDR3 is built from 11 residues. Germline lookup yields CDR1 MNHEY and CDR2 SMNVEV (reference sequence). This clone was counted a single time. Time point in this sample: pretreatment peripheral blood. The TCR originated in a man in his sixties with urothelial cancer. This chain links TRBV27 with TRBJ2-3; tentative D call: TRBD1 (5 bases). Sample: PBMCs, taken around atezolizumab (anti-PD-L1) treatment. The DNA for the CDR3 is TGTGCCAGCGGAACAGGAGATACGCAGTATTTT. Amino acid sequence: CASGTGDTQYF.